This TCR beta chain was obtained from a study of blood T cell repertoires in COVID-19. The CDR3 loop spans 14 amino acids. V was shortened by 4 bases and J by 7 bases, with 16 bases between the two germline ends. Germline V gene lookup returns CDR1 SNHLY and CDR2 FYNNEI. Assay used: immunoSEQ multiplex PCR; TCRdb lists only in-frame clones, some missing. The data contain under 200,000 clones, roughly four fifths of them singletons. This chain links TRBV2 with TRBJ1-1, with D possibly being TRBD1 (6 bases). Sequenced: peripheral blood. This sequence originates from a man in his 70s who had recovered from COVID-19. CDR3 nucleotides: TGTGCCAGCAGTGTAGGACAGTGGTTTGGTGAAGCTTTCTTT. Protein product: CASSVGQWFGEAFF.